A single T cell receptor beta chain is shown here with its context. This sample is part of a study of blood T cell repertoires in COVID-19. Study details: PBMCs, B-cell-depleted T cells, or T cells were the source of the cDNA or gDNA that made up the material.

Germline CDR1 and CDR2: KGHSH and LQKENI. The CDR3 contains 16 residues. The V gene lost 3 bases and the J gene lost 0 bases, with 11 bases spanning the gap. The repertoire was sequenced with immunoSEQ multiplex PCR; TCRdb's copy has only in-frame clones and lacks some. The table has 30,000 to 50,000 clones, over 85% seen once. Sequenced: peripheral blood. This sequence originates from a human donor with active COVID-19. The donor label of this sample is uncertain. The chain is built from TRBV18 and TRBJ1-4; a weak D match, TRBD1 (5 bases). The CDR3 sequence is CASSPLDRATNEKLFF. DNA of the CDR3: TGTGCCAGCTCACCCCTCGACAGAGCAACTAATGAAAAACTGTTTTTT.